This passage covers 5 T cell receptor beta chains from one sample sequenced in a study of immune evolution from preneoplasia to lung adenocarcinoma. Data came from immunoSEQ multiplex PCR; TCRdb stores just in-frame clones and leaves some out. The table lists approximately 3,000 clones, approximately 90% of them singletons, with about 4% in the top ten. Sequenced material: FFPE invasive lung adenocarcinoma tissue. These receptors were taken from a person between 65 and 79 years old with invasive lung adenocarcinoma.

CDR3 nucleotides: TGTGCCTGGAGTGTCGAAGCGGGAGATGGGAATGAGCAGTTCTTC. Protein sequence: CAWSVEAGDGNEQFF. This sequence joins TRBV30 and TRBJ2-1; 8 positions match TRBD2. This CDR3 region has 15 residues. From germline, CDR1 is GTSNPN and CDR2 SVGIG (reference sequence). The V and J ends lost 0 bases and 7 bases, in that order; junction bases with no gene match: 8.

This rearrangement joins TRBV5-4 to TRBJ2-5; the D gene could be TRBD1 or TRBD2 (6 bases each). The CDR3 loop spans 14 amino acids. V was trimmed by 1 base and J by 4 bases, leaving 11 bases between them. The germline gives CDR1 SGHNT, CDR2 YYREEE (reference sequence). CDR3 protein: CASSLRGGRETQYF. The CDR3 region has the DNA TGTGCCAGCAGCTTGCGAGGGGGGCGAGAGACCCAGTACTTC. Variable domain in full (rest from reference TRBV5-4 and TRBJ2-5): ETGVTQSPTHLIKTRGQQVTLRCSSQSGHNTVSWYQQALGQGPQFIFQYYREEENGRGNFPPRFSGLQFPNYSSELNVNALELDDSALYLCASSLRGGRETQYFGPGTRLLVL.

The genes are TRBV2 and TRBJ1-1; D uncertain. CDR1 SNHLY and CDR2 FYNNEI come from the germline V gene. Trimming cost V 1 base and J 3 bases, with 6 bases left between them. The CDR3 has 13 residues. CDR3 DNA sequence: TGTGCCAGCAGTGAAGAGGTGGACACTGAAGCTTTCTTT. Its translation: CASSEEVDTEAFF.

The chain couples TRBV19 to TRBJ1-4; 8 bases line up with TRBD1. The CDR3 extends over 16 amino acids. J gave up 3 bases and V 7 bases, and 10 bases lay outside the gene matches. Germline assignment: CDR1 LNHDA and CDR2 SQIVND (reference sequence). In DNA, the CDR3 is TGTGCCAGTACCAGACAGGGGACATTGGCTAATGAAAAACTGTTTTTT. Translation gives CASTRQGTLANEKLFF. The complete variable domain, with remaining parts taken from reference TRBV19 and TRBJ1-4, reads DGGITQSPKYLFRKEGQNVTLSCEQNLNHDAMYWYRQDPGQGLRLIYYSQIVNDFQKGDIAEGYSVSREKKESFPLTVTSAQKNPTAFYLCASTRQGTLANEKLFFGSGTQLSVL.

V usage is TRBV7-8 and J usage is TRBJ1-1; possibly TRBD1 for D (5 bases). Trimming shortened V by 5 bases and J by 4 bases, and 23 bases separated the two germline ends. Germline V lookup: CDR1 SGHVS, CDR2 FQNEAQ. The CDR3 is 17 amino acids. The CDR3 loop is CASSAYRTNTWGTEAFF. The DNA for the CDR3 is TGTGCCAGCAGCGCATACCGGACAAATACTTGGGGCACTGAAGCTTTCTTT. Full variable domain (missing parts from reference TRBV7-8 and TRBJ1-1): GAGVSQSPRYKVAKRGQDVALRCDPISGHVSLFWYQQALGQGPEFLTYFQNEAQLDKSGLPSDRFFAERPEGSVSTLKIQRTQQEDSAVYLCASSAYRTNTWGTEAFFGQGTRLTVV.